Shown below are 7 T cell receptor beta chains from a single sample sequenced in a study of regulatory T cells in long-lasting Graves disease. The TCR beta library used iRepertoire HTBI primers with Arm-PCR amplification of CDR3. TCRdb used MiXCR to reprocess the multiplex PCR reads, holding one entry per CDR3 protein. This sample has roughly 400,000 distinct CDR3 sequences, with around 15% found just once. The time point was: newly diagnosed GD, antithyroid drugs for less than 3 months. The TCR library was prepared using RNA isolated from PBMCs. The sample was also reused in another study, on T cells in Graves' hyperthyroidism and ophthalmopathy.

This material consisted of peripheral blood mononuclear cells (PBMCs), taken at new diagnosis, from a patient treated with antithyroid drugs. The origin of the receptors is a woman aged 18-29 years with Graves disease.

This clonotype was recorded many times. The rearrangement uses TRBV3-1 and TRBJ2-7; D not certain. The germline V and J ends were trimmed by 3 bases and 7 bases, with 16 bases remaining between them. There are 14 residues in the CDR3. Germline CDR1 is LGHDT and CDR2 is YNNKEL (reference sequence). As DNA, the CDR3 is TGTGCCAGCAGCCAGATCCTCACACCGAGGGAGCAGTACTTC. The encoded protein is CASSQILTPREQYF.

This clonotype was observed many times. This sequence joins TRBV28 and TRBJ2-1; 8 bases agree with TRBD1. CDR1 and CDR2 (germline): MDHEN, SYDVKM. The CDR3 contains 15 residues. Losses at the gene ends were 7 bases for V and 2 bases for J; bases not matched to a gene: 7. CDR3: CASTLTGGTYNEQFF. CDR3 coding DNA: TGTGCCAGCACCCTAACAGGGGGAACCTACAATGAGCAGTTCTTC. The complete variable domain, with remaining parts taken from reference TRBV28 and TRBJ2-1, reads DVKVTQSSRYLVKRTGEKVFLECVQDMDHENMFWYRQDPGLGLRLIYFSYDVKMKEKGDIPEGYSVSREKKERFSLILESASTNQTSMYLCASTLTGGTYNEQFFGPGTRLTVL.

The sample holds one count of this clonotype. The gene calls are TRBV12-3 or TRBV12-4 and TRBJ2-7, with 7 nucleotides matching TRBD1. With V trimmed by 5 bases and J by 2 bases, 6 bases remained unmatched. CDR3 size: 14 residues. In DNA, the CDR3 is TGTGCCAGCAGTCTCGGGACAGAGGCCTACGAGCAGTACTTC. Translated, it gives CASSLGTEAYEQYF.

The J gene is TRBJ2-3, the V gene TRBV27, with D hard to call. The CDR3 contains 15 residues. CDR1 is MNHEY and CDR2 is SMNVEV in the germline V gene (reference sequence). V lost 3 bases and J lost 0, with 10 bases in between. CDR3 bases: TGTGCCAGCAGTTTGATGGGTCCTAGCACAGATACGCAGTATTTT. Translated: CASSLMGPSTDTQYF.

The chain is built from TRBV15 and TRBJ2-7, with TRBD2 matching over 8 bases. V lost 2 bases, J lost 7 bases, and 7 bases stayed unmatched. Germline-derived CDR1 and CDR2 are LNHNV and YYDKDF (reference sequence). This CDR3 spans 14 amino acids. This CDR3 is CATSRTGGHREQYF. As DNA, the CDR3 is TGTGCCACCAGCAGAACGGGAGGGCACCGTGAGCAGTACTTC.

V and J are TRBV6-1 and TRBJ2-1, with 11 nucleotides matching TRBD2. CDR1 and CDR2 from the germline V gene are MNHNS and SASEGT. The CDR3 loop spans 15 amino acids. V lost 6 bases, J lost 8 bases, and 9 bases stayed unmatched. The CDR3 DNA reads TGTGCCAGCAGGGCGGTAGCGGGAGGGCCCCATGAGCAGTTCTTC. Translated: CASRAVAGGPHEQFF.

This clonotype was observed many times. The chain employs TRBV20-1 and TRBJ2-3, with 7 bases aligning to TRBD2. CDR3 length: 16 residues. Germline V gene data show CDR1 as DFQATT and CDR2 as SNEGSKA (reference sequence). The V gene end was trimmed by 0 bases and the J gene end by 5 bases; junction bases not matched to a gene: 11. CDR3 protein: CSARDYGGSGIDTQYF. The CDR3 DNA reads as TGCAGTGCTAGAGATTATGGCGGGAGTGGGATAGATACGCAGTATTTT.